This TCR beta chain originates from a study of memory CD4+ T cells and cytomegalovirus serostatus. Study context: Of the healthy Belgian adults, 9 were CMV seropositive and around 22 seronegative. Study findings and constraints: Each of 60 to 80 CMV-associated TCRbeta sequences occurred in one to five individuals. The CMV-associated TCR signature appears largely within the CD4+ memory repertoire.

Single viable CD3+CD4+CD8-CD45RO+ cells were sorted as the memory CD4+ T cells. TCRdb keeps only in-frame clones here, not all; method: immunoSEQ multiplex PCR. The table records some 49,000 clones, 75% to 85% of them present only once. A word on this clone: Antigen unknown.

The clonotype was recovered from an adult in good health and CMV-seronegative. Sequencing used memory CD4+ T cells from blood.

This CDR3 is CASSYSRGSGEQYF. For the CDR3, the DNA is TGTGCCAGCAGTTACTCGAGGGGGTCTGGGGAGCAGTACTTC. The V call is TRBV6-5, the J call TRBJ2-7; the D gene is possibly TRBD1 (6 bases). The CDR3 runs to 14 residues. Trimming removed 0 bases from V and 7 bases from J, with 13 bases in between. Germline lookup yields CDR1 MNHEY and CDR2 SVGAGI.